This section outlines one TCR beta chain sequence together with its context. The germline V gene has CDR1 WNHNN and CDR2 SYGVQD (reference sequence). Trimming at V came to 4 bases and at J to 1 base, leaving 7 bases not matched to a gene. CDR3 size: 17 residues. This entry belongs to a study of blood T cell repertoires in COVID-19. The authors' processing: Amplification of reference gene primers was used by the study to estimate nucleated cell counts. Generated by immunoSEQ multiplex PCR, the TCRdb table keeps only in-frame clones and is missing some. From that table come the V and J calls and clone size; the DNA was used to work out D and trimming. The table records approximately 200,000 clones, nearly 90% of them present only once.

The rearrangement joins TRBV10-1 to TRBJ2-2, with 9 positions matching TRBD1. The sample was PBMCs or T cells enriched from blood (not recorded which). The TCR originated in a man between 25 and 39 years old who had recovered from COVID-19. CDR3 loop: CASSVGGTGMNTGELFF. The CDR3 DNA sequence: TGCGCCAGCAGTGTCGGAGGGACAGGGATGAACACCGGGGAGCTGTTTTTT.